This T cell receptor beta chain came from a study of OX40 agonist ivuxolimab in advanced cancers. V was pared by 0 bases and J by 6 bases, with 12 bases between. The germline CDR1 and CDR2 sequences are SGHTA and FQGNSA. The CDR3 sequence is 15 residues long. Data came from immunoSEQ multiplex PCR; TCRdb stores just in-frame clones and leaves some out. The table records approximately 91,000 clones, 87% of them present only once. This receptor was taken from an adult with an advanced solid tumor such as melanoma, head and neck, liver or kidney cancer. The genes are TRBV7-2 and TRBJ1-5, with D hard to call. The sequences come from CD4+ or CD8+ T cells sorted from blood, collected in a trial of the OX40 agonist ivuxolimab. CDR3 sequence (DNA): TGTGCCAGCAGCTTAGCGTGGGGAGGAGGTCAGCCCCAGCATTTT. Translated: CASSLAWGGGQPQHF.